The 13 T cell receptor beta chains below come from one sample, sequenced in a study of OX40 agonist ivuxolimab in advanced cancers. Generated by immunoSEQ multiplex PCR, the TCRdb table keeps only in-frame clones and is missing some. The sample records tens of thousands of clones, around 94% being singletons. The sequenced sample was CD4+ or CD8+ T cells sorted from blood, obtained in a trial of the OX40 agonist ivuxolimab. The origin of the receptors is an adult with an advanced solid tumor such as melanoma, head and neck, liver or kidney cancer.

This clone was seen once. The genes are TRBV5-1 and TRBJ1-4; D not resolved. Between the trimmed V and J ends, which lost 0 bases and 6 bases, there was a span of 6 bases. The CDR3 totals 13 residues. Germline V lookup: CDR1 SGHRS, CDR2 YFSETQ. The chain's CDR3 is CASSLGSYEKLFF. CDR3 bases: TGCGCCAGCAGCTTGGGAAGTTATGAAAAACTGTTTTTT.

For the CDR3, the DNA is TGCGCCAGCAGTCGTAAAACAGGGACCGGGGAGCTGTTTTTT. This translates into CASSRKTGTGELFF. The chain has TRBV4-1 and TRBJ2-2; D is possibly TRBD1 (6 bases). The CDR3 is 14 residues long. V dropped 6 bases and J dropped 5 bases, with 13 bases sitting between them. Germline V gives CDR1 MGHRA, CDR2 YSYEKL.

V gene TRBV19 combines with J gene TRBJ2-7; 7 positions match TRBD2. The length of the CDR3 is 14 residues. The V gene's germline CDR1 is LNHDA and CDR2 SQIVND (reference sequence). V shed 5 bases, J shed 1 base, and the junction held 5 bases outside the gene matches. The CDR3 here is CASSHASGSYEQYF. The CDR3 region has the DNA TGTGCCAGTAGTCATGCTAGCGGATCCTACGAGCAGTACTTC.

The chain employs TRBV6-5 and TRBJ2-1, with 8 nucleotides matching TRBD1. The CDR3 has 14 amino acids. Germline V CDR1 and CDR2: MNHEY, SVGAGI. Germline trimming cut 5 bases from V and 7 bases from J; bases unmatched to any gene: 7. CDR3 nucleotide sequence: TGTGCCAGCAGTCCGGGACAGGAGGGGAATGAGCAGTTCTTC. This gives the protein CASSPGQEGNEQFF.

This clone showed up just once. The chain links TRBV2 to TRBJ2-1; no definite D call. V lost 4 bases to trimming and J lost 7 bases, with 20 bases between them. The CDR3 length is 16 residues. In germline, CDR1 is SNHLY, CDR2 FYNNEI. The CDR3 here is CASSVVGVGPANEQFF. In DNA form, the CDR3 reads TGTGCCAGCAGTGTGGTTGGCGTTGGCCCGGCAAATGAGCAGTTCTTC.

This clone was seen a single time. The V gene is TRBV6-4, the J gene TRBJ2-3; 9 bases line up with TRBD2. This CDR3 comprises 15 residues. CDR1 and CDR2 from the germline V gene are MRHNA and SNTAGT. J lost 5 bases, V lost 0 bases, and 3 bases had no gene match. Here the CDR3 DNA reads TGTGCCAGCAGTGACTCGGGACTAGCTTTAGATACGCAGTATTTT. It codes for CASSDSGLALDTQYF.

The chain joins TRBV7-9 to TRBJ2-7; D gene uncertain. Trimming shortened V by 4 bases and J by 2 bases, and 9 bases separated the two germline ends. Looked up from germline, CDR1 is SEHNR and CDR2 is FQNEAQ (reference sequence). This CDR3 is built from 13 residues. In DNA form, the CDR3 reads TGTGCCAGCAGCTCCACTCCGGCCTACGAGCAGTACTTC. Translated, it gives CASSSTPAYEQYF.

This clone occurred a few times. This rearrangement joins TRBV4-2 to TRBJ1-5; unclear D gene. The CDR3 runs 12 residues. Deletions cut 4 bases from V and 3 bases from J, with 4 bases between. Germline CDR1 and CDR2: LGHNA and YNFKEQ. The CDR3 nucleotides are TGTGCCAGCAGCCCCCCCAATCAGCCCCAGCATTTT. It yields the protein CASSPPNQPQHF.

The V gene is TRBV5-4, the J gene TRBJ1-1, with TRBD1 as a possible D gene (5 bases). The CDR3 is made up of 16 amino acids. CDR1 is SGHNT, CDR2 YYREEE, per germline (reference sequence). V was trimmed by 2 bases and J by 0 bases, leaving 14 bases between them. The CDR3 DNA is TGTGCCAGCAGCTTCCTCCTAGGGGTCCTGAACACTGAAGCTTTCTTT. As protein: CASSFLLGVLNTEAFF. Full variable domain (remainder filled in from reference TRBV5-4 and TRBJ1-1): ETGVTQSPTHLIKTRGQQVTLRCSSQSGHNTVSWYQQALGQGPQFIFQYYREEENGRGNFPPRFSGLQFPNYSSELNVNALELDDSALYLCASSFLLGVLNTEAFFGQGTRLTVV.

The chain links TRBV19 to TRBJ1-2; D is uncertain. Germline V lookup: CDR1 LNHDA, CDR2 SQIVND (reference sequence). Between the trimmed V and J ends, which lost 7 bases and 3 bases, there was a span of 6 bases. The CDR3 is 11 residues long. This chain's CDR3 is CASTTHYGYTF. The DNA of the CDR3 is TGTGCCAGTACCACTCACTATGGCTACACCTTC.

The rearrangement links TRBV9 to TRBJ2-3; TRBD2 might be the D (5 bases). V was pared by 4 bases and J by 1 base, with 13 bases between. CDR1 SGDLS and CDR2 YYNGEE come from the germline V gene. The CDR3 has 15 residues. The CDR3 DNA follows: TGTGCCAGCAGCCCCGAGGACTGGCGCACAGATACGCAGTATTTT. Its protein is CASSPEDWRTDTQYF. Using reference TRBV9 and TRBJ2-3 for the parts outside the CDR3, the full variable domain is DSGVTQTPKHLITATGQRVTLRCSPRSGDLSVYWYQQSLDQGLQFLIQYYNGEERAKGNILERFSAQQFPDLHSELNLSSLELGDSALYFCASSPEDWRTDTQYFGPGTRLTVL.

The V call is TRBV28, the J call TRBJ2-7; TRBD1 matches at 9 bases. Looked up from germline, CDR1 is MDHEN and CDR2 is SYDVKM. CDR3 size: 14 residues. Germline trimming cut 6 bases from V and 2 bases from J; bases unmatched to any gene: 5. The CDR3 reads CASRFGQGTYEQYF. CDR3 bases: TGTGCCAGCAGATTCGGACAGGGGACCTACGAGCAGTACTTC.

The V and J genes are TRBV29-1 and TRBJ2-1; D tentatively reads TRBD1 or TRBD2 (5 bases each). V was trimmed by 4 bases and J by 0 bases, leaving 13 bases between them. The CDR3 has 15 amino acids. The V gene's germline CDR1 is SQVTM and CDR2 ANQGSEA. CDR3 residues: CSVGDPSSSYNEQFF. CDR3 DNA sequence: TGCAGCGTTGGGGACCCATCGAGCTCCTACAATGAGCAGTTCTTC.